Each of the 20 T cell receptor beta chains below was sequenced from the same sample in a study of shared clonotypes between healthy human individuals. Method: immunoSEQ multiplex PCR; TCRdb's copy keeps in-frame clones and lacks some. The sample lists a few million clones, over 85% occurring once. Sequencing input: naive CD4+ T cells sorted from blood. Subset defined: CD45RA+ positively selected. All receptors derive from a man between 18 and 29 years old in good health.

The chain links TRBV18 to TRBJ2-3, with D tentatively TRBD1 or TRBD2 (5 bases each). Germline lookup yields CDR1 KGHSH and CDR2 LQKENI. The CDR3 is made up of 15 amino acids. V dropped 6 bases and J dropped 5 bases, with 18 bases sitting between them. CDR3 coding DNA: TGTGCCAGCTCGACTAACCGGGGCGCAATAGATACGCAGTATTTT. Residues: CASSTNRGAIDTQYF.

The chain links TRBV18 to TRBJ2-5; the D gene is possibly TRBD1 (6 bases). The length of the CDR3 is 15 residues. With 0 bases removed from V and 5 bases from J, the gap between germline ends came to 13 bases. The germline V gene has CDR1 KGHSH and CDR2 LQKENI. The CDR3 protein is CASSPPRQGYETQYF. The CDR3 DNA reads TGTGCCAGCTCACCACCTCGCCAGGGGTACGAGACCCAGTACTTC.

The chain has TRBV5-6 and TRBJ1-1; D is uncertain. This CDR3 is 14 amino acids long. Germline V CDR1 and CDR2: SGHDT, YYEEEE. The V and J ends lost 3 bases and 9 bases respectively, with 18 bases between them. This CDR3 is CASSSKPGGTQAFF. CDR3 sequence (DNA): TGTGCCAGCAGCTCGAAACCTGGCGGAACCCAAGCTTTCTTT.

This clone appeared once. The chain is built from TRBV27 and TRBJ2-4, with 9 bases matching TRBD1. Germline CDR1 is MNHEY and CDR2 is SMNVEV (reference sequence). The CDR3 runs 14 residues. The V gene end was trimmed by 8 bases and the J gene end by 4 bases; junction bases not matched to a gene: 6. The CDR3 nucleotides read TGTGCCAGCGGCGGGGGACAGGGAAAAAACATTCAGTACTTC. Translation gives CASGGGQGKNIQYF.

The V gene is TRBV2, the J gene TRBJ1-4; TRBD1 matches 11 bases. The V segment lost 7 bases and the J segment 7 bases; nucleotides outside the gene matches: 14. The CDR3 has 17 amino acids. Germline assignment: CDR1 SNHLY and CDR2 FYNNEI. The CDR3 region has the DNA TGTGCCAGCAATCCGGGACAGGGGGTTTTTTTGGGTGAAAAACTGTTTTTT. Its protein is CASNPGQGVFLGEKLFF.

The rearrangement uses TRBV5-1 and TRBJ2-2; TRBD2 matches at 10 bases. Trimming cost V 4 bases and J 3 bases; bases outside gene matches: 3. The CDR3 is 15 amino acids. The germline CDR1 and CDR2 sequences are SGHRS and YFSETQ. CDR3 sequence reads: CASSPGTSDTGELFF. DNA for the CDR3: TGCGCCAGCAGCCCCGGGACTAGCGACACCGGGGAGCTGTTTTTT.

The rearrangement links TRBV10-2 to TRBJ1-5, with D possibly TRBD1 on 6 matching bases. The V end was cut by 6 bases, the J end by 0 bases, with 9 bases between. Per the germline V gene, CDR1 is WSHSY and CDR2 is SAAADI. The CDR3 contains 14 residues. The CDR3 protein is CASSATGSNQPQHF. The CDR3, as DNA: TGCGCCAGCAGCGCGACAGGTAGCAATCAGCCCCAGCATTTT.

The V and J genes are TRBV2 and TRBJ1-2; D perhaps matches TRBD1 (6 bases). Germline V gene lookup returns CDR1 SNHLY and CDR2 FYNNEI. This CDR3 spans 14 amino acids. V lost 6 bases, J lost 3 bases, and 14 bases lay in between. The CDR3 DNA reads TGTGCCAGCAGCCCGGGGGGGCTTTACTATGGCTACACCTTC. Translated, it gives CASSPGGLYYGYTF.

V is TRBV5-4 and J is TRBJ2-3, with a weak D call TRBD2 (6 bases). The germline V gene encodes CDR1 SGHNT and CDR2 YYREEE (reference sequence). Trimming stripped 0 bases from V and 2 bases from J, with 13 bases between. The CDR3 covers 16 residues. CDR3 region: CASSLGGGRFTDTQYF. CDR3 bases: TGTGCCAGCAGCTTGGGTGGAGGGCGTTTCACAGATACGCAGTATTTT.

The genes are TRBV21-1 and TRBJ1-6. TRBV21-1 is designated a pseudogene. The CDR3 sequence is 14 residues long. The CDR3 sequence is CASLPGGTGSPLHF. The DNA for the CDR3 is TGTGCCAGCCTACCTGGAGGGACGGGTTCACCCCTCCACTTT.

This chain uses TRBV5-4 with TRBJ2-1, with D perhaps being TRBD1 or TRBD2 (6 bases each). This CDR3 spans 16 amino acids. V lost 5 bases to trimming and J lost 5 bases, with 20 bases between them. Germline-derived CDR1 and CDR2 are SGHNT and YYREEE (reference sequence). In nucleotides, the CDR3 is TGTGCCAGCAGGCCCGGAGGGGGAAAAGGGAACAATGAGCAGTTCTTC. Amino acids: CASRPGGGKGNNEQFF.

The V and J genes are TRBV18 and TRBJ1-2, with D hard to call. This CDR3 has 14 amino acids. The V gene's germline CDR1 is KGHSH and CDR2 LQKENI. The germline V and J ends were trimmed by 2 bases and 1 base, with 8 bases remaining between them. The DNA for the CDR3 is TGTGCCAGCTCACCAGGGGTGCTTAACTATGGCTACACCTTC. Amino acid sequence: CASSPGVLNYGYTF. Supplemented by reference TRBV18 and TRBJ1-2, the full variable domain reads NAGVMQNPRHLVRRRGQEARLRCSPMKGHSHVYWYRQLPEEGLKFMVYLQKENIIDESGMPKERFSAEFPKEGPSILRIQQVVRGDSAAYFCASSPGVLNYGYTFGSGTRLTVV.

This clone has more than one count but fewer than ten. The genes are TRBV30 and TRBJ1-1, with a possible D match to TRBD1 (6 bases). Per germline, CDR1 GTSNPN and CDR2 SVGIG (reference sequence). The CDR3 runs to 13 residues. Trimming left V 1 base short and J 4 bases short, with 10 bases between. The DNA for the CDR3 is TGTGCCTGGAGTGAACAGGGATCCACTGAAGCTTTCTTT. Its translation is CAWSEQGSTEAFF.

Of note for this clone: Other DNA sequences in this specimen translate into the identical CDR3. The chain uses TRBV5-1 and TRBJ2-3; TRBD2 aligns across 13 bases. Germline V gives CDR1 SGHRS, CDR2 YFSETQ. V trimming: 4 bases; J trimming: 6 bases; junction bases outside the gene matches: 2. The CDR3 runs to 14 residues. The CDR3 reads CASSGLAGVDTQYF. CDR3 DNA sequence: TGCGCCAGCAGCGGACTAGCGGGAGTGGATACGCAGTATTTT.

Remarks on this clone: Other DNA sequences in the sample encode the same CDR3. V gene TRBV20-1 combines with J gene TRBJ2-5, with D possibly matching TRBD2 (5 bases). V dropped 6 bases and J dropped 5 bases, with 10 bases sitting between them. Germline V gene sequence: CDR1 DFQATT, CDR2 SNEGSKA (reference sequence). The CDR3 contains 11 residues. CDR3 sequence reads: CSAREGETQYF. CDR3 bases: TGCAGTGCCCGAGAGGGCGAGACCCAGTACTTC.

This rearrangement joins TRBV6-5 to TRBJ1-5; tentative D call: TRBD1 (6 bases). CDR3 length: 15 amino acids. Germline V gene lookup returns CDR1 MNHEY and CDR2 SVGAGI. Deletions cut 2 bases from V and 10 bases from J, with 18 bases between. CDR3 residues: CASSYRGGPGAPQHF. The CDR3 DNA reads TGTGCCAGCAGTTACAGGGGGGGGCCGGGAGCTCCCCAGCATTTT.

The chain joins TRBV4-3 to TRBJ2-3; D may correspond to TRBD1 or TRBD2 (5 bases each). CDR1 and CDR2 from the germline V gene are LGHNA and YSLEER. The V gene lost 2 bases and the J gene lost 0 bases, with 9 bases spanning the gap. This CDR3 has 15 amino acids. CDR3: CASSQRGTSTDTQYF. CDR3 bases: TGCGCCAGCAGCCAACGGGGCACGAGCACAGATACGCAGTATTTT.

V and J are TRBV6-1 and TRBJ2-7; D unclear. Trimming removed 1 base at V and 0 bases at J, with 10 bases between. The CDR3 extends over 15 amino acids. From germline, CDR1 is MNHNS and CDR2 SASEGT. The CDR3 DNA is TGTGCCAGCAGTGAAGGCCCAGATCCCTCCTACGAGCAGTACTTC. Translated: CASSEGPDPSYEQYF.

The chain combines TRBV28 with TRBJ2-1; D gene uncertain. The CDR3 contains 13 residues. V shed 2 bases and J shed 4 bases, with 6 bases lying between them. The germline V gene has CDR1 MDHEN and CDR2 SYDVKM. The CDR3, as DNA: TGTGCCAGCAGTTTACTCGGTTACAATGAGCAGTTCTTC. This codes for CASSLLGYNEQFF.

This clone came up once. This chain connects TRBV5-5 to TRBJ1-2, with D possibly matching TRBD1 (5 bases). Trimming shortened V by 4 bases and J by 10 bases, and 23 bases separated the two germline ends. The CDR3 has 15 amino acids. The germline CDR1 and CDR2 sequences are SGHKS and YYEKEE (reference sequence). Here the CDR3 DNA reads TGTGCCAGCAGCCTGGACGGGACGCTAGCCCTTTTCTACACCTTC. Its translation is CASSLDGTLALFYTF.